The 19 T cell receptor beta chains in this list originate from one sample, sequenced in a study of cytotoxic CD8 clonotypes in ibrutinib-treated CLL. Here immunoSEQ multiplex PCR was the method, and the copy in TCRdb shows in-frame clones only, minus some. Here the sample spans about 160,000 clones, roughly 88% being singletons. Sample: PBMCs, taken at disease progression, from a patient treated with ibrutinib. These receptors were obtained from a human donor with chronic lymphocytic leukemia.

The chain recombines TRBV5-6 with TRBJ2-1; D is perhaps TRBD2 (5 bases). The CDR3 is made up of 13 amino acids. CDR1 and CDR2 from the germline V gene are SGHDT and YYEEEE. Trimming stripped 0 bases from V and 8 bases from J, with 9 bases between. The CDR3 DNA reads TGTGCCAGCAGCTTGGTTGCTAGCTATGAGCAGTTCTTC. It is translated as CASSLVASYEQFF.

The rearrangement uses TRBV7-9 and TRBJ2-4; possibly TRBD1 for D (6 bases). This CDR3 spans 14 amino acids. Trimming removed 0 bases at V and 9 bases at J, with 12 bases between. Germline loops: CDR1 SEHNR, CDR2 FQNEAQ (reference sequence). In DNA form, the CDR3 reads TGTGCCAGCAGCTTAGCGACAGGAAGGGCCATTCAGTACTTC. Its translation is CASSLATGRAIQYF.

V gene TRBV7-3 combines with J gene TRBJ2-2; D not certain. In germline, CDR1 is SGHTA, CDR2 FQGTGA. V lost 10 bases and J 0 bases, leaving 15 bases between the germline ends. CDR3 length: 15 residues. For the CDR3, the DNA is TGTGCCACCTCAGCCAACCCCGCGAACACCGGGGAGCTGTTTTTT. Amino acid sequence: CATSANPANTGELFF.

The gene calls are TRBV20-1 and TRBJ2-2; D unclear. This CDR3 has 11 amino acids. V was pared by 6 bases and J by 6 bases, with 8 bases between. In germline, CDR1 is DFQATT, CDR2 SNEGSKA (reference sequence). In DNA form, the CDR3 reads TGCAGTGCCCCCCAAGCCGGGGAGCTGTTTTTT. This encodes CSAPQAGELFF.

The rearrangement joins TRBV9 to TRBJ2-5; 8 bases are shared with TRBD2. The CDR3 has 17 amino acids. J was trimmed by 4 bases and V by 3 bases; bases with no gene match: 14. From germline, CDR1 is SGDLS and CDR2 YYNGEE. CDR3: CASSATRGGLFVETQYF. CDR3 sequence (DNA): TGTGCCAGCAGCGCGACCCGGGGGGGGCTATTTGTAGAGACCCAGTACTTC.

V and J are TRBV4-1 and TRBJ2-1, with D unclear. The CDR3 runs 14 residues. Germline V gene data show CDR1 as MGHRA and CDR2 as YSYEKL. Trimming shortened V by 4 bases and J by 2 bases, and 9 bases separated the two germline ends. Here the CDR3 reads CASSPAVTYNEQFF. The CDR3 DNA follows: TGCGCCAGCAGCCCTGCGGTAACCTACAATGAGCAGTTCTTC.

V gene TRBV7-6 combines with J gene TRBJ2-7, with a weak D call TRBD1 (5 bases). The germline CDR1 and CDR2 sequences are SGHVS and FNYEAQ. The ends were cut back, 9 bases at V and 7 bases at J, with 10 bases in the middle. The CDR3 has 10 residues. CDR3 in DNA: TGTGCCAGTGGGGCAGGGGAGCAGTACTTC. This sequence encodes CASGAGEQYF.

This chain connects TRBV7-2 to TRBJ1-2; D remains ambiguous. Per germline, CDR1 SGHTA and CDR2 FQGNSA. This CDR3 comprises 15 residues. The V gene lost 3 bases and the J gene lost 4 bases, with 15 bases spanning the gap. The CDR3: CASSLTGPQRYGYTF. In DNA form, the CDR3 reads TGTGCCAGCAGCTTGACCGGACCCCAACGCTATGGCTACACCTTC.

The rearrangement joins TRBV27 to TRBJ1-1, with 7 bases aligning to TRBD1. CDR3 length: 14 amino acids. V lost 2 bases to trimming and J lost 3 bases; unmatched junction nucleotides: 3. Germline lookup yields CDR1 MNHEY and CDR2 SMNVEV (reference sequence). For the CDR3, the DNA is TGTGCCAGCAGTTTACAGACAGGGTACACTGAAGCTTTCTTT. This translates into CASSLQTGYTEAFF.

The chain recombines TRBV19 with TRBJ2-1; TRBD2 aligns across 13 bases. V dropped 4 bases and J dropped 8; count of bases not matched to a gene: 8. Germline lookup yields CDR1 LNHDA and CDR2 SQIVND (reference sequence). The CDR3 runs to 16 residues. The CDR3 DNA reads as TGTGCCAGTAGTAGAGGGACTAGCGGGAAAGTCGATGAGCAGTTCTTC. Its translation: CASSRGTSGKVDEQFF.

This clone was found once. The chain combines TRBV9 with TRBJ2-1; D possibly matches TRBD1 or TRBD2 (5 bases each). Trimming cost V 7 bases and J 3 bases, with 32 bases left between them. The germline V gene has CDR1 SGDLS and CDR2 YYNGEE. This CDR3 is 20 amino acids long. CDR3: CASGDRRNPLLSRGYNEQFF. CDR3 nucleotide sequence: TGTGCCAGCGGGGACCGAAGAAACCCCTTACTGTCTCGGGGCTACAATGAGCAGTTCTTC.

This chain uses TRBV28 with TRBJ2-5, with TRBD2 matching over 7 bases. This CDR3 is built from 14 residues. Germline values: CDR1 MDHEN, CDR2 SYDVKM. V trimming: 1 base; J trimming: 10 bases; junction bases outside the gene matches: 9. Here the CDR3 reads CASSLLGGSMGQYF. The CDR3 bases are TGTGCCAGCAGTTTATTGGGGGGGTCCATGGGCCAGTACTTC.

The chain carries TRBV7-2 and TRBJ2-1; 9 nucleotides agree with TRBD2. Looked up from germline, CDR1 is SGHTA and CDR2 is FQGNSA. The CDR3 loop spans 16 amino acids. V lost 1 base and J lost 7; bases outside the gene matches: 8. CDR3 DNA: TGTGCCAGCAGCTTAGAACCGGCTAGCGGGGCTAATGAGCAGTTCTTC. Protein sequence: CASSLEPASGANEQFF. Full variable domain (rest looked up from reference TRBV7-2 and TRBJ2-1): GAGVSQSPSNKVTEKGKDVELRCDPISGHTALYWYRQSLGQGLEFLIYFQGNSAPDKSGLPSDRFSAERTGGSVSTLTIQRTQQEDSAVYLCASSLEPASGANEQFFGPGTRLTVL.

This chain joins TRBV19 and TRBJ1-1; possibly TRBD1 for D (6 bases). CDR3 size: 18 residues. Deletions cut 3 bases from V and 6 bases from J, with 26 bases between. Germline CDR1 LNHDA, CDR2 SQIVND (reference sequence). CDR3 bases: TGTGCCAGTAGTATCTACCGTGGTGGGGCCCGGACAGACTCTGAAGCTTTCTTT. Amino acids: CASSIYRGGARTDSEAFF.

The V and J genes are TRBV11-3 and TRBJ1-4, with 9 bases that match TRBD1. J lost 5 bases, V lost 5 bases, and 6 bases had no gene match. Germline values: CDR1 SGHNT, CDR2 YENEEA. This CDR3 contains 15 residues. The CDR3 DNA follows: TGTGCCAGCAGCAAGACGGGGACAGGGAATGAAAAACTGTTTTTT. It specifies CASSKTGTGNEKLFF.

This clone showed up just once. The chain recombines TRBV19 with TRBJ2-7; TRBD1 agrees at 9 bases. The CDR3 contains 17 residues. V gave up 2 bases and J gave up 4 bases; unmatched junction bases: 12. CDR1 is LNHDA and CDR2 is SQIVND in the germline V gene (reference sequence). Here the CDR3 DNA reads TGTGCCAGTAGTATATTGATCGGACAGGGGTTAGCGTACGAGCAGTACTTC. This gives the protein CASSILIGQGLAYEQYF.

The chain joins TRBV9 to TRBJ1-2, with 7 bases that match TRBD1. The CDR3 totals 15 residues. J was trimmed by 8 bases and V by 7 bases; bases with no gene match: 17. CDR1 SGDLS and CDR2 YYNGEE come from the germline V gene. The CDR3 reads CASGLITGTVVGYTF. CDR3 coding DNA: TGTGCCAGCGGACTAATAACCGGGACAGTCGTCGGCTACACCTTC.

This clone was picked up a small number of times. This chain links TRBV6-5 with TRBJ2-1; D is unclear. The germline gives CDR1 MNHEY, CDR2 SVGAGI. Deletions cut 6 bases from V and 5 bases from J, with 5 bases between. This CDR3 region has 11 residues. The CDR3 loop reads CASRRNNEQFF. The DNA of the CDR3 is TGTGCCAGCAGGAGAAACAATGAGCAGTTCTTC.

J is TRBJ2-7 and V is TRBV5-1; 13 bases map to TRBD2. Germline assignment: CDR1 SGHRS and CDR2 YFSETQ. Unmatched junction bases numbered 5, after V lost 7 bases and J lost 4 bases. The CDR3 has 14 amino acids. DNA for the CDR3: TGCGCCAGCCGGACTAGCGGGAGCAATTACGAGCAGTACTTC. Amino acids: CASRTSGSNYEQYF. Full variable domain (outside the CDR3, taken from reference TRBV5-1 and TRBJ2-7): KAGVTQTPRYLIKTRGQQVTLSCSPISGHRSVSWYQQTPGQGLQFLFEYFSETQRNKGNFPGRFSGRQFSNSRSEMNVSTLELGDSALYLCASRTSGSNYEQYFGPGTRLTVT.